Listed here are 8 T cell receptor beta chains from one sample, sequenced in a study of preoperative IRX-2 immunotherapy in early breast cancer. Treatment defined: preoperative locoregional IRX-2 cytokine immunotherapy. Only in-frame clones appear in the TCRdb table, and some are missing; sequencing was by immunoSEQ multiplex PCR. This sample yields 25,000 or so clones, of which roughly nine tenths are seen a single time; about 8.4% belongs to the top ten. The sample in question was tumor tissue, obtained after IRX-2 immunotherapy. Receptor source: a human donor with breast cancer.

V is TRBV10-3 and J is TRBJ1-3; D is perhaps TRBD1 (5 bases). Germline V CDR1 and CDR2: ENHRY, SYGVKD. Trimming removed 5 bases at V and 4 bases at J, with 9 bases between. The CDR3 consists of 13 residues. As DNA, the CDR3 is TGTGCCATCAGTTCAGGGTTAGGAAACACCATATATTTT. It specifies CAISSGLGNTIYF.

The chain is built from TRBV30 and TRBJ1-5; the D gene is possibly TRBD1 (5 bases). Germline V gene data show CDR1 as GTSNPN and CDR2 as SVGIG (reference sequence). The CDR3 runs to 13 residues. The V gene lost 1 base and the J gene lost 6 bases, with 10 bases spanning the gap. Here the CDR3 reads CAWSDQGTQPQHF. In DNA form, the CDR3 reads TGTGCCTGGAGTGATCAGGGAACTCAGCCCCAGCATTTT.

For the CDR3, the DNA is TGCGCCAGCAGCTTTCAAGGGGACAATCAGCCCCAGCATTTT. Protein product: CASSFQGDNQPQHF. The V call is TRBV5-1, the J call TRBJ1-5, with D possibly TRBD1 on 5 matching bases. V gave up 2 bases and J gave up 3 bases, with 9 bases separating them. Germline V gives CDR1 SGHRS, CDR2 YFSETQ. The CDR3 is 14 residues long.

The rearrangement links TRBV14 to TRBJ2-7; 8 bases are a match to TRBD2. V lost 1 base and J lost 6; bases outside the gene matches: 8. The CDR3 has 15 amino acids. Germline values: CDR1 SGHDN, CDR2 FVKESK. CDR3 loop: CASSQAAGGHAEQYF. CDR3 coding DNA: TGTGCCAGCAGCCAAGCTGCGGGGGGACATGCCGAGCAGTACTTC. Full variable domain (rest looked up from reference TRBV14 and TRBJ2-7): EAGVTQFPSHSVIEKGQTVTLRCDPISGHDNLYWYRRVMGKEIKFLLHFVKESKQDESGMPNNRFLAERTGGTYSTLKVQPAELEDSGVYFCASSQAAGGHAEQYFGPGTRLTVT.

This chain links TRBV6-6 with TRBJ1-4; D may be TRBD1 (5 bases). This CDR3 region has 12 residues. The germline V gene has CDR1 MNHNY and CDR2 SVGAGI (reference sequence). The CDR3 DNA is TGTGGAGCGGGACGAGCTAATGAAAAACTGTTTTTT. Translating it yields CGAGRANEKLFF.

The chain joins TRBV6-5 to TRBJ1-5, with no clear D. Germline CDR1 is MNHEY and CDR2 is SVGAGI. V was clipped by 10 bases and J by 0 bases, with 13 bases between them. The CDR3 has 14 amino acids. The CDR3 DNA is TGTGCCACCTCTGGCGGGTATAGCAATCAGCCCCAGCATTTT. Its protein product is CATSGGYSNQPQHF.

The chain carries TRBV28 and TRBJ2-1; 7 bases match TRBD1. Looked up from germline, CDR1 is MDHEN and CDR2 is SYDVKM. Unmatched junction bases numbered 5, after V lost 5 bases and J lost 7 bases. The CDR3 totals 13 residues. DNA for the CDR3: TGTGCCAGCAGTACAGGGGCGTGGAATGAGCAGTTCTTC. Translated, it gives CASSTGAWNEQFF.

A few counts support this clone. V is TRBV28 and J is TRBJ1-2; D remains ambiguous. Germline-derived CDR1 and CDR2 are MDHEN and SYDVKM. V shed 3 bases and J shed 8 bases, with 7 bases lying between them. The CDR3 loop spans 11 amino acids. The CDR3 here is CASSLVSGYTF. The DNA for the CDR3 is TGTGCCAGCAGTTTGGTTTCAGGCTACACCTTC.